A single sample gave rise to the 5 T cell receptor beta chains below, sequenced in a study of T cell repertoires in ileal Crohn's disease. Assay: immunoSEQ multiplex PCR; the TCRdb copy retains only in-frame clones and omits some. The sample yields about 60,000 clones, approximately 88% seen once. As for time point: neoterminal ileum biopsy at postoperative endoscopy, about 6 months after surgery. The specimen sequenced was ileal tissue. These receptors all stem from an adult with Crohn's disease.

The chain links TRBV4-1 to TRBJ1-1; D unclear. Germline V gives CDR1 MGHRA, CDR2 YSYEKL. The CDR3 has 13 residues. The V gene lost 0 bases and the J gene lost 4 bases, with 6 bases spanning the gap. The CDR3 nucleotides read TGCGCCAGCAGCCAAGAAGCAACCACTGAAGCTTTCTTT. Its protein is CASSQEATTEAFF.

This chain joins TRBV19 and TRBJ2-1, with 11 bases identical to TRBD1. Germline assignment: CDR1 LNHDA and CDR2 SQIVND (reference sequence). This CDR3 region has 15 residues. Trimming cost V 5 bases and J 5 bases; bases outside gene matches: 5. CDR3 residues: CASSPGQGVNNEQFF. The CDR3 DNA follows: TGTGCCAGTAGTCCGGGACAGGGGGTAAACAATGAGCAGTTCTTC.

The chain links TRBV18 to TRBJ1-6; perhaps TRBD1 as D (5 bases). The V end lost 1 base, the J end lost 6 bases, and 10 bases lay between the germline ends. CDR1 KGHSH and CDR2 LQKENI come from the germline V gene. This CDR3 spans 15 amino acids. The CDR3 region has the DNA TGTGCCAGCTCACCACAGGGGATAACTAATTCACCCCTCCACTTT. Translating it yields CASSPQGITNSPLHF.

J is TRBJ2-7 and V is TRBV5-5; 7 positions agree with TRBD1. Looked up from germline, CDR1 is SGHKS and CDR2 is YYEKEE (reference sequence). This CDR3 is built from 13 residues. V trimming: 5 bases; J trimming: 3 bases; junction bases outside the gene matches: 5. CDR3 sequence reads: CASRPTGNYEQYF. In nucleotides, the CDR3 is TGTGCCAGCAGACCGACAGGGAACTACGAGCAGTACTTC.

Only one count was recorded for this clone. CDR3 residues: CSVEGPSSGDYEQYF. CDR3 DNA: TGCAGCGTTGAAGGCCCCTCTAGCGGCGACTACGAGCAGTACTTC. The chain joins TRBV29-1 to TRBJ2-7; 7 bases agree with TRBD2. CDR1 and CDR2 (germline): SQVTM, ANQGSEA. The CDR3 runs 15 residues. The trim removed 1 base at V and 3 bases at J, leaving 9 bases unmatched.